Listed here are 27 T cell receptor beta chains from one sample, sequenced in a study of cytomegalovirus exposure and HLA in healthy donors. This PCR relied on a set of 60 Vbeta primers and 13 Jbeta primers. Profiled with immunoSEQ multiplex PCR; TCRdb holds only in-frame clones, not every one. The table has 90,000 or so clones, approximately 70% seen once. The sample consisted of PBMCs. Source of these receptors: a woman aged 45 to 65 in good health and CMV-seropositive.

A few counts support this clone. V usage is TRBV21-1 and J usage is TRBJ1-2; the tabulated D call, TRBD1, remains unverified against the DNA. TRBV21-1 is assigned pseudogene status. There are 14 residues in the CDR3. CDR3 region: CASSNRQGRYGYTF. The CDR3 coding sequence is TGTGCCAGCAGCAACCGACAGGGACGCTATGGCTACACCTTC.

The rearrangement uses TRBV14 and TRBJ2-1, with D hard to call. The CDR3 is 16 residues long. Per the germline V gene, CDR1 is SGHDN and CDR2 is FVKESK. V was clipped by 3 bases and J by 7 bases, with 19 bases between them. The DNA for the CDR3 is TGTGCCAGCAGCCAGAAAACAGATTATCGCAAAAATGAGCAGTTCTTC. Translated: CASSQKTDYRKNEQFF.

This clone has a handful of counts. CDR3 nucleotide sequence: TGTGCCAGCAGCCCTCCCTGGACAGGGGCGCACACTGAAGCTTTCTTT. This sequence encodes CASSPPWTGAHTEAFF. The chain joins TRBV21-1 to TRBJ1-1; TRBD1, as called in the table, went unchecked against the DNA. TRBV21-1 is a recognized pseudogene. This CDR3 spans 16 amino acids.

The J gene is TRBJ1-5, the V gene TRBV4-2, with unresolved D. The germline gives CDR1 LGHNA, CDR2 YNFKEQ. The V end was cut by 0 bases, the J end by 5 bases, with 11 bases between. The CDR3 has 15 residues. DNA of the CDR3: TGTGCCAGCAGCCAAGATGTTACAGCGGATCAGCCCCAGCATTTT. Translation: CASSQDVTADQPQHF.

This clone was seen only once. The rearrangement uses TRBV21-1 and TRBJ1-5; the D segment call TRBD1 is taken from the table without a DNA check. TRBV21-1 is an annotated pseudogene. CDR3 size: 16 residues. Written as DNA, the CDR3 is TGTGCCAGCAGCAAAGGGACAGGGACAAGCAATCAGCCCCAGCATTTT. It encodes CASSKGTGTSNQPQHF.

This clone showed up just a few times. The chain joins TRBV19 to TRBJ1-5; D is possibly TRBD1 (6 bases). The length of the CDR3 is 16 residues. The germline gives CDR1 LNHDA, CDR2 SQIVND (reference sequence). The V and J ends lost 2 bases and 2 bases respectively, with 13 bases between them. CDR3 sequence: CASSISPGDRNQPQHF. As DNA, the CDR3 is TGTGCCAGTAGTATAAGCCCAGGGGACCGCAATCAGCCCCAGCATTTT.

V gene TRBV7-3 combines with J gene TRBJ1-2, with D maybe TRBD1 (5 bases). Germline V gene lookup returns CDR1 SGHTA and CDR2 FQGTGA. V was shortened by 4 bases and J by 8 bases, with 20 bases between the two germline ends. The CDR3 runs 15 residues. The CDR3 region has the DNA TGTGCCAGCAGCTCTGCTGGGCGGGGCCTTAGGGGCTACACCTTC. Translating it yields CASSSAGRGLRGYTF.

This clone was counted a single time. The V gene is TRBV2, the J gene TRBJ2-7; 7 bases match TRBD2. The V and J ends lost 7 bases and 7 bases, in that order; junction bases with no gene match: 7. The germline V gene encodes CDR1 SNHLY and CDR2 FYNNEI. The CDR3 spans 12 residues. The CDR3 reads CASMGGTQEQYF. The CDR3 DNA follows: TGTGCCAGCATGGGGGGGACTCAGGAGCAGTACTTC. Using reference TRBV2 and TRBJ2-7 for the parts outside the CDR3, the full variable domain is EPEVTQTPSHQVTQMGQEVILRCVPISNHLYFYWYRQILGQKVEFLVSFYNNEISEKSEIFDDQFSVERPDGSNFTLKIRSTKLEDSAMYFCASMGGTQEQYFGPGTRLTVT.

The chain joins TRBV7-8 to TRBJ2-7; 7 bases fit TRBD1. Trimming took 6 bases from V and 7 from J; bases not matched to a gene: 12. The V gene's germline CDR1 is SGHVS and CDR2 FQNEAQ. This CDR3 has 14 amino acids. CDR3 in amino acids: CASRYQPTGLEQYF. Here the CDR3 DNA reads TGTGCCAGCAGGTATCAGCCGACAGGGTTGGAGCAGTACTTC.

The chain recombines TRBV4-1 with TRBJ2-5, with TRBD2 matching 11 bases. The V and J ends lost 1 base and 3 bases, in that order; junction bases with no gene match: 7. The CDR3 consists of 17 residues. Germline V lookup: CDR1 MGHRA, CDR2 YSYEKL. The CDR3 DNA reads TGCGCCAGCAGCCAAGCTGCACTAGCGGGAGTTAAAGAGACCCAGTACTTC. Its protein is CASSQAALAGVKETQYF.

The chain recombines TRBV4-3 with TRBJ2-7, with 7 bases fitting TRBD2. The CDR3 runs 15 residues. Per the germline V gene, CDR1 is LGHNA and CDR2 is YSLEER. V lost 2 bases and J lost 0; bases outside the gene matches: 4. The CDR3 DNA reads TGCGCCAGCAGCCAAACTAGCGCCACCTCCTACGAGCAGTACTTC. Translated, it gives CASSQTSATSYEQYF.

This rearrangement joins TRBV15 to TRBJ2-5, with D uncertain. The CDR3 consists of 12 residues. V lost 1 base, J lost 4 bases, and 4 bases lay in between. The germline CDR1 and CDR2 sequences are LNHNV and YYDKDF (reference sequence). CDR3 bases: TGTGCCACCAGCAGAGGTAGAGAGACCCAGTACTTC. Translated: CATSRGRETQYF.

The CDR3 loop reads CASSSEGRVSNQPQHF. DNA for the CDR3: TGTGCCAGTAGTAGCGAGGGGAGGGTAAGCAATCAGCCCCAGCATTTT. The genes are TRBV19 and TRBJ1-5; a weak D match, TRBD1 (5 bases). V lost 4 bases to trimming and J lost 1 base, with 14 bases between them. The CDR3 covers 16 residues. Germline CDR1 reads LNHDA; CDR2 reads SQIVND (reference sequence).

This rearrangement joins TRBV20-1 to TRBJ2-5; TRBD2 matches 7 bases. Germline V lookup: CDR1 DFQATT, CDR2 SNEGSKA (reference sequence). The CDR3 is made up of 11 amino acids. The V segment lost 7 bases and the J segment 3 bases; nucleotides outside the gene matches: 2. The CDR3 here is CSGGREETQYF. CDR3 DNA: TGCAGTGGAGGGAGGGAAGAGACCCAGTACTTC.

The rearrangement links TRBV6-4 to TRBJ1-1, with a tentative D call TRBD1 (5 bases). Trimming left V 6 bases short and J 7 bases short, with 18 bases between. The CDR3 runs 14 residues. CDR1 is MRHNA and CDR2 is SNTAGT in the germline V gene. This chain's CDR3 is CASSQRGFGGEAFF. The DNA of the CDR3 is TGTGCCAGCAGCCAACGGGGGTTCGGGGGTGAAGCTTTCTTT.

This sequence joins TRBV5-6 and TRBJ1-1; D is undetermined. The germline CDR1 and CDR2 sequences are SGHDT and YYEEEE. This CDR3 has 11 amino acids. Trimming stripped 0 bases from V and 8 bases from J, with 5 bases between. CDR3 residues: CASSLASEAFF. The CDR3 DNA reads TGTGCCAGCAGCTTGGCCTCCGAAGCTTTCTTT.

The CDR3 region is CASSTGQGLSYEQYF. CDR3 nucleotide sequence: TGTGCCAGCAGCACCGGACAGGGACTTTCCTACGAGCAGTACTTC. This sequence joins TRBV7-9 and TRBJ2-7, with TRBD1 identical over 8 bases. Germline loops: CDR1 SEHNR, CDR2 FQNEAQ (reference sequence). CDR3 length: 15 amino acids. Unmatched junction bases numbered 7, after V lost 5 bases and J lost 1 base.

The rearrangement joins TRBV4-1 to TRBJ1-2; no clear D gene. CDR1 and CDR2 from the germline V gene are MGHRA and YSYEKL. The V end was cut by 1 base, the J end by 2 bases, with 29 bases between. The length of the CDR3 is 21 residues. The CDR3 bases are TGCGCCAGCAGCCAAGTAGTAACGAGACAACCCCTCGGGGTCCTCAACTATGGCTACACCTTC. Encoded protein: CASSQVVTRQPLGVLNYGYTF.

Comment on this clone: Its ends do not fully match the called genes, so a read error is possible. The chain couples TRBV7-9 to TRBJ2-7; D remains ambiguous. Germline CDR1 is SEHNR and CDR2 is FQNEAQ (reference sequence). CDR3 length: 12 residues. The chain's CDR3 is CSSSLDIYEQYF. The CDR3 DNA sequence: TGTTCCAGCAGCTTAGATATCTACGAGCAGTACTTC. Full variable domain (missing parts from reference TRBV7-9 and TRBJ2-7): DTGVSQNPRHKITKRGQNVTFRCDPISEHNRLYWYRQTLGQGPEFLTYFQNEAQLEKSRLLSDRFSAERPKGSFSTLEIQRTEQGDSAMYLCSSSLDIYEQYFGPGTRLTVT.

V is TRBV5-1 and J is TRBJ2-5; 9 bases are a match to TRBD2. The DNA end is more similar to TRBJ2-7, so the J call may be wrong. There are 16 residues in the CDR3. Germline CDR1 is SGHRS and CDR2 is YFSETQ. CDR3 sequence reads: CASGLRPSSGIGEQYF. In DNA, the CDR3 is TGCGCCAGCGGGCTTAGACCTTCTAGCGGGATTGGCGAGCAGTACTTC.

The sample holds one count of this clone. The V and J genes are TRBV18 and TRBJ2-1, with D possibly being TRBD1 (5 bases). CDR1 and CDR2 (germline): KGHSH, LQKENI. V lost 5 bases to trimming and J lost 8 bases, with 22 bases between them. This CDR3 contains 16 residues. As DNA, the CDR3 is TGTGCCAGCTCAACTCTTGGACCCCCGGTCAGGGATGAGCAGTTCTTC. Protein: CASSTLGPPVRDEQFF.

The chain carries TRBV5-1 and TRBJ2-3, with D possibly TRBD1 on 5 matching bases. Per the germline V gene, CDR1 is SGHRS and CDR2 is YFSETQ. This CDR3 region has 17 residues. Trimming pared 0 bases from V and 0 bases from J, leaving 14 bases between. CDR3 amino acids: CASSLAIGETSTDTQYF. The CDR3 nucleotides read TGCGCCAGCAGCTTGGCTATAGGGGAAACTAGCACAGATACGCAGTATTTT.

This chain uses TRBV7-9 with TRBJ2-5, with D maybe TRBD2 (6 bases). The V end lost 1 base, the J end lost 4 bases, and 10 bases lay between the germline ends. The germline V gene encodes CDR1 SEHNR and CDR2 FQNEAQ (reference sequence). This CDR3 has 14 amino acids. CDR3 coding DNA: TGTGCCAGCAGCTTAGACGGGGGAAGAGAGACCCAGTACTTC. The encoded protein is CASSLDGGRETQYF.

The J gene is TRBJ2-2, the V gene TRBV7-3; no reliable D call. CDR3 length equals 13 residues. V lost 5 bases to trimming and J lost 5 bases, with 9 bases between them. Germline CDR1 reads SGHTA; CDR2 reads FQGTGA. The CDR3 DNA sequence: TGTGCCAGCAGCCCCGGGTGGACCGGGGAGCTGTTTTTT. It codes for CASSPGWTGELFF.

The chain combines TRBV30 with TRBJ2-1; 11 nucleotides match TRBD2. Germline values: CDR1 GTSNPN, CDR2 SVGIG (reference sequence). The V gene end was trimmed by 7 bases and the J gene end by 4 bases; junction bases not matched to a gene: 3. This CDR3 is built from 13 residues. The CDR3 DNA follows: TGTGCCTCTAGGACTAGCGGGTACAATGAGCAGTTCTTC. Protein sequence: CASRTSGYNEQFF. The whole variable domain, filled in from reference TRBV30 and TRBJ2-1, reads SQTIHQWPATLVQPVGSPLSLECTVEGTSNPNLYWYRQAAGRGLQLLFYSVGIGQISSEVPQNLSASRPQDRQFILSSKKLLLSDSGFYLCASRTSGYNEQFFGPGTRLTVL.

Notes on this clone: The junction departs from the called germline gene at one end, perhaps through a read error. The genes are TRBV7-9 and TRBJ1-4; D possibly corresponds to TRBD1 (5 bases). The CDR3 spans 15 residues. Germline loops: CDR1 SEHNR, CDR2 FQNEAQ (reference sequence). The CDR3 DNA follows: TGTTCCAGCAGGGACTTCGTAGGGCCTAAAGAAAAACTGTTTTTT. Protein sequence: CSSRDFVGPKEKLFF.

The chain combines TRBV7-2 with TRBJ2-3; TRBD1 matches at 7 bases. The V and J ends lost 1 base and 4 bases, in that order; junction bases with no gene match: 11. Germline V CDR1 and CDR2: SGHTA, FQGNSA. The CDR3 contains 17 residues. The CDR3 DNA is TGTGCCAGCAGCTTAGGTGGTGCCTCAGGGGGAGCAGATACGCAGTATTTT. Translation gives CASSLGGASGGADTQYF.